The T cell receptor beta chain under discussion was sequenced for a study of OX40 agonist ivuxolimab in advanced cancers. The overall study: Mean age about 60 years, range about 20 to 90; 82.7% male. Study-level points and caveats: Doses of 0.1 to 3.0 mg/kg were accompanied by clonal expansion of CD4+ and CD8+ blood T cells by week 6. Compared with CD4+, CD8+ T cells on average had more expanded clones. Low normalized clonal expansion also occurred in some nonresponding patients.

Germline V CDR1 and CDR2: PRHDT, FYEKMQ (reference sequence). The CDR3 extends over 13 amino acids. V dropped 1 base and J dropped 8 bases, with 11 bases sitting between them. The protocol was immunoSEQ multiplex PCR, while the TCRdb copy is restricted to in-frame clones and leaves out a portion. The sample carries tens of thousands of clones, roughly nine tenths recorded once. Remarks on this clone: The antigen is undetermined.

The material sequenced was CD4+ or CD8+ T cells sorted from blood, taken in a trial of the OX40 agonist ivuxolimab. The chain recombines TRBV13 with TRBJ1-2; D is ambiguous. This clonotype was obtained from an adult with an advanced solid tumor such as melanoma, head and neck, liver or kidney cancer. The CDR3 sequence is CASSLEAAGGYTF. CDR3 coding DNA: TGTGCCAGCAGCTTAGAGGCCGCCGGGGGCTACACCTTC.